The 17 T cell receptor beta chains listed next were all sequenced from one sample in a study of cytomegalovirus exposure and HLA in healthy donors. PCR was performed using 60 Vbeta and 13 Jbeta primers. The method was immunoSEQ multiplex PCR; TCRdb's version includes in-frame clones alone and lacks a portion of them. Of 100,000 or so clones listed, 75% to 85% are singletons. Sequences were obtained from PBMCs. All receptors derive from a man between 18 and 29 years old in good health and CMV-seronegative.

Remarks on this clone: At one end the junction does not follow the germline gene, possibly because of a read error. J is TRBJ2-5 and V is TRBV7-9; 7 nucleotides match TRBD1. Germline CDR1 reads SEHNR; CDR2 reads FQNEAQ (reference sequence). CDR3 length: 15 amino acids. The CDR3 nucleotides read TGTTCCAGCAGCTTGTTTGACAGGGTGGGAGAGACCCAGTACTTC. This codes for CSSSLFDRVGETQYF.

The J gene is TRBJ2-3, the V gene TRBV4-1; 7 bases fit TRBD2. The V gene end was trimmed by 0 bases and the J gene end by 6 bases; junction bases not matched to a gene: 6. This CDR3 is 15 amino acids long. Germline V gives CDR1 MGHRA, CDR2 YSYEKL. The chain's CDR3 is CASSQDPPGGDTQYF. CDR3 DNA: TGCGCCAGCAGCCAAGATCCCCCCGGGGGGGATACGCAGTATTTT.

The V call is TRBV27, the J call TRBJ1-3; TRBD1 might be the D (5 bases). Looked up from germline, CDR1 is MNHEY and CDR2 is SMNVEV (reference sequence). The CDR3 has 15 residues. V lost 5 bases and J lost 4, with 15 bases in between. The CDR3 coding sequence is TGTGCCAGCAGTCCCCACGGGGGGTCCGGAAACACCATATATTTT. Protein product: CASSPHGGSGNTIYF.

The J gene is TRBJ2-7, the V gene TRBV11-2, with a possible D match to TRBD2 (6 bases). The CDR3 contains 14 residues. Trimming removed 3 bases at V and 3 bases at J, with 12 bases between. Germline CDR1 is SGHAT and CDR2 is FQNNGV. CDR3 coding DNA: TGTGCCAGCAGCTTGGTGGGAGGAGGCTACGAGCAGTACTTC. The encoded protein is CASSLVGGGYEQYF.

The chain is built from TRBV5-5 and TRBJ1-2; maybe TRBD1 (5 bases). V was clipped by 4 bases and J by 4 bases, with 11 bases between them. The CDR3 sequence is 13 residues long. Germline lookup yields CDR1 SGHKS and CDR2 YYEKEE (reference sequence). CDR3 amino acids: CASSPDSLYGYTF. The CDR3 region has the DNA TGTGCCAGCAGCCCCGACAGTCTCTATGGCTACACCTTC.

The chain is built from TRBV2 and TRBJ2-1; 8 bases are a match to TRBD2. This CDR3 spans 16 amino acids. Germline CDR1 SNHLY, CDR2 FYNNEI. V shed 3 bases and J 7 bases; nucleotides not matched to a gene: 11. CDR3: CASSDLPGREENEQFF. The CDR3 nucleotides read TGTGCCAGCAGTGACCTTCCGGGGCGGGAGGAGAATGAGCAGTTCTTC. Full variable domain (missing parts from reference TRBV2 and TRBJ2-1): EPEVTQTPSHQVTQMGQEVILRCVPISNHLYFYWYRQILGQKVEFLVSFYNNEISEKSEIFDDQFSVERPDGSNFTLKIRSTKLEDSAMYFCASSDLPGREENEQFFGPGTRLTVL.

The genes are TRBV2 and TRBJ2-3, with 10 bases fitting TRBD1. This CDR3 contains 15 residues. The V gene's germline CDR1 is SNHLY and CDR2 FYNNEI. The ends lost 5 bases at V and 6 bases at J; junction bases unmatched: 8. The CDR3 coding sequence is TGTGCCAGCAGTCGGACAGGGGGAGGACGCGATACGCAGTATTTT. This codes for CASSRTGGGRDTQYF.

This chain's CDR3 is CASSLGPSNSYEQYF. Written as DNA, the CDR3 is TGTGCCAGCAGCTTAGGTCCTAGTAACTCCTACGAGCAGTACTTC. The V call is TRBV7-2, the J call TRBJ2-7; no reliable D call. Looked up from germline, CDR1 is SGHTA and CDR2 is FQGNSA. Trimming took off 1 base at V and 0 bases at J, with 10 bases between the two ends. CDR3 size: 15 residues.

This sequence joins TRBV10-3 and TRBJ2-1; D is perhaps TRBD2 (6 bases). The CDR3 covers 14 residues. The V and J ends lost 4 bases and 4 bases respectively, with 11 bases between them. Germline values: CDR1 ENHRY, CDR2 SYGVKD. The DNA of the CDR3 is TGTGCCATCAGTGCCGGAGGGCAATACAATGAGCAGTTCTTC. Translated, it gives CAISAGGQYNEQFF.

The rearrangement uses TRBV11-2 and TRBJ2-7, with D unclear. CDR1 is SGHAT and CDR2 is FQNNGV in the germline V gene. This CDR3 is built from 13 residues. V lost 5 bases, J lost 0 bases, and 8 bases lay in between. CDR3 nucleotides: TGTGCCAGCAGCCCGCCCGGCTCCTACGAGCAGTACTTC. Translation: CASSPPGSYEQYF.

The rearrangement joins TRBV4-3 to TRBJ2-4; D unresolved. Germline CDR1 is LGHNA and CDR2 is YSLEER. Trimming took 4 bases from V and 0 from J, leaving 10 bases between them. The CDR3 consists of 15 residues. The CDR3: CASSRRKLAKNIQYF. The CDR3 bases are TGCGCCAGCAGCCGCAGGAAATTAGCCAAAAACATTCAGTACTTC.

Comments on this clone: This probably arose from a read error, given a far larger clone one base away. This chain joins TRBV7-2 and TRBJ2-7; perhaps TRBD2 as D (5 bases). Germline lookup yields CDR1 SGHTA and CDR2 FQGNSA. Trimming shortened V by 5 bases and J by 6 bases, and 14 bases separated the two germline ends. The CDR3 is 13 residues long. CDR3 amino acids: CASSPLRGSEQYF. CDR3 in DNA: TGTGCCAGCAGCCCATTGCGAGGGTCCGAGCAGTACTTC.

V and J are TRBV4-2 and TRBJ2-7, with 9 bases matching TRBD2. CDR1 and CDR2 from the germline V gene are LGHNA and YNFKEQ. The CDR3 totals 17 residues. V was pared by 1 base and J by 4 bases, with 11 bases of the junction left unmatched. The CDR3 here is CASSQGAQRGDKYEQYF. The DNA of the CDR3 is TGTGCCAGCAGCCAAGGGGCCCAGCGGGGGGACAAATACGAGCAGTACTTC.

The chain recombines TRBV27 with TRBJ2-3; 8 bases map to TRBD2. The CDR3 length is 15 residues. From germline, CDR1 is MNHEY and CDR2 SMNVEV (reference sequence). V lost 7 bases and J lost 4; bases outside the gene matches: 10. CDR3 nucleotides: TGTGCCAGCAACCCCGGGAGGGTCCCCCCAGATACGCAGTATTTT. Protein product: CASNPGRVPPDTQYF.

The chain couples TRBV18 to TRBJ2-1, with D possibly being TRBD2 (6 bases). Germline values: CDR1 KGHSH, CDR2 LQKENI. CDR3 length: 15 residues. Trimming took off 3 bases at V and 3 bases at J, with 12 bases between the two ends. CDR3 loop: CASSPRDSDYNEQFF. CDR3 nucleotide sequence: TGTGCCAGCTCACCGAGGGACTCCGACTACAATGAGCAGTTCTTC.

The chain carries TRBV7-2 and TRBJ1-5, with D unresolved. The CDR3 length is 14 residues. The germline V gene has CDR1 SGHTA and CDR2 FQGNSA. The V end lost 6 bases, the J end lost 0 bases, and 9 bases lay between the germline ends. This CDR3 is CASRRVDSNQPQHF. The CDR3, as DNA: TGTGCCAGCAGGAGGGTGGATAGCAATCAGCCCCAGCATTTT. Filled out from reference TRBV7-2 and TRBJ1-5, the complete variable domain reads GAGVSQSPSNKVTEKGKDVELRCDPISGHTALYWYRQSLGQGLEFLIYFQGNSAPDKSGLPSDRFSAERTGGSVSTLTIQRTQQEDSAVYLCASRRVDSNQPQHFGDGTRLSIL.

This rearrangement joins TRBV18 to TRBJ1-3; D is possibly TRBD1 (5 bases). CDR1 is KGHSH and CDR2 is LQKENI in the germline V gene. CDR3 length: 17 residues. Between the trimmed V and J ends, which lost 2 bases and 0 bases, there was a span of 14 bases. CDR3 protein: CASSPSDTLNSGNTIYF. CDR3 DNA sequence: TGTGCCAGCTCACCATCGGACACATTGAACTCTGGAAACACCATATATTTT.